These 29 T cell receptor beta chains were all obtained from the same sample, sequenced in a study of blood T cell repertoires in COVID-19. Produced via immunoSEQ multiplex PCR; TCRdb's table is partial and in-frame only. The sample yields about 190,000 clones, approximately 80% seen once. The sequencing input was peripheral blood. The source of these receptors is a woman aged 50 to 60 with acute or convalescent COVID-19.

The rearrangement joins TRBV11-2 to TRBJ1-5; D is perhaps TRBD1 (5 bases). CDR3 length equals 15 residues. V was pared by 0 bases and J by 2 bases, with 8 bases between. The germline V gene has CDR1 SGHAT and CDR2 FQNNGV. CDR3 residues: CASSLDGGGNQPQHF. CDR3 DNA sequence: TGTGCCAGCAGCTTAGACGGGGGTGGCAATCAGCCCCAGCATTTT.

This clone appeared once. The chain employs TRBV27 and TRBJ1-5; D is unclear. CDR3 length equals 13 residues. V was shortened by 1 base and J by 4 bases, with 5 bases between the two germline ends. Germline V lookup: CDR1 MNHEY, CDR2 SMNVEV (reference sequence). The CDR3, as DNA: TGTGCCAGCAGTTTATTTCAGAATCAGCCCCAGCATTTT. Translating gives CASSLFQNQPQHF.

The chain links TRBV14 to TRBJ2-3, with D uncertain. Germline V gene data show CDR1 as SGHDN and CDR2 as FVKESK. Trimming took 1 base from V and 7 from J, leaving 6 bases between them. This CDR3 contains 12 residues. In DNA, the CDR3 is TGTGCCAGCAGCCAAGCGGAGTATACGCAGTATTTT. Its translation: CASSQAEYTQYF.

This clone was seen a few times. The chain uses TRBV7-2 and TRBJ2-1; TRBD2 aligns across 9 bases. Germline V gene sequence: CDR1 SGHTA, CDR2 FQGNSA. The CDR3 is made up of 17 amino acids. With V trimmed by 4 bases and J by 0 bases, 7 bases remained unmatched. In nucleotides, the CDR3 is TGTGCCAGCAGCTCGGGGCTGACTAGCGGCTCCTACAATGAGCAGTTCTTC. Its translation: CASSSGLTSGSYNEQFF.

This clone was seen once. The chain employs TRBV11-2 and TRBJ1-4; D is unclear. This CDR3 has 15 amino acids. V was cut by 1 base and J by 4 bases, with 10 bases left in between. Germline V CDR1 and CDR2: SGHAT, FQNNGV. This CDR3 reads CASSLALHGNEKLFF. In nucleotides, the CDR3 is TGTGCCAGCAGCTTAGCCCTCCACGGTAATGAAAAACTGTTTTTT.

The genes are TRBV4-2 and TRBJ1-1; 7 nucleotides line up with TRBD1. Trimming took 4 bases from V and 4 from J; bases not matched to a gene: 12. This CDR3 is built from 16 residues. Germline CDR1 reads LGHNA; CDR2 reads YNFKEQ. The DNA of the CDR3 is TGTGCCAGCAGCCCCCTAGGCGGGCAGGGGGGCACTGAAGCTTTCTTT. This encodes CASSPLGGQGGTEAFF.

V gene TRBV7-9 combines with J gene TRBJ2-1; 9 bases match TRBD2. Germline V lookup: CDR1 SEHNR, CDR2 FQNEAQ (reference sequence). V trimming: 1 base; J trimming: 7 bases; junction bases outside the gene matches: 14. This CDR3 comprises 18 residues. CDR3 sequence reads: CASSLDPRLTSGGNEQFF. In DNA, the CDR3 is TGTGCCAGCAGCTTAGACCCAAGGTTGACTAGCGGAGGGAATGAGCAGTTCTTC.

This sequence joins TRBV5-8 and TRBJ2-7; tentatively, D is TRBD2 (6 bases). The length of the CDR3 is 12 residues. The V end was cut by 4 bases, the J end by 4 bases, with 9 bases between. From germline, CDR1 is SGHTS and CDR2 YDEGEE. For the CDR3, the DNA is TGTGCCAGCAGCCGGAGGGTATACGAGCAGTACTTC. This sequence encodes CASSRRVYEQYF.

The chain is built from TRBV30 and TRBJ1-4, with a weak D call TRBD1 (6 bases). The V gene lost 0 bases and the J gene lost 6 bases, with 14 bases spanning the gap. The CDR3 is 15 amino acids. Looked up from germline, CDR1 is GTSNPN and CDR2 is SVGIG (reference sequence). This CDR3 reads CAWSVRTADDEKLFF. Written as DNA, the CDR3 is TGTGCCTGGAGTGTAAGGACAGCCGACGATGAAAAACTGTTTTTT.

This clone appeared a few times. J is TRBJ1-3 and V is TRBV7-2; D not certain. The CDR3 length is 15 residues. Germline lookup yields CDR1 SGHTA and CDR2 FQGNSA. V lost 2 bases and J lost 0, with 8 bases in between. The CDR3 nucleotides are TGTGCCAGCAGCTTATACCAGAACTCTGGAAACACCATATATTTT. Translating it yields CASSLYQNSGNTIYF.

There are a few counts of this clone. The chain has TRBV28 and TRBJ1-2; 11 positions match TRBD1. Trimming cost V 10 bases and J 3 bases; bases outside gene matches: 16. CDR3 length: 17 residues. Germline loops: CDR1 MDHEN, CDR2 SYDVKM. CDR3 sequence: CAIAPSGQGGEYYGYTF. Here the CDR3 DNA reads TGTGCCATCGCCCCGTCGGGACAGGGGGGCGAGTACTATGGCTACACCTTC.

The chain couples TRBV29-1 to TRBJ2-7, with D possibly matching TRBD2 (5 bases). CDR3 length: 12 residues. Trimming shortened V by 3 bases and J by 5 bases, and 11 bases separated the two germline ends. Germline lookup yields CDR1 SQVTM and CDR2 ANQGSEA. This CDR3 reads CSVELAGNEQYF. CDR3 nucleotides: TGCAGCGTTGAGCTAGCAGGCAACGAGCAGTACTTC.

The chain has TRBV30 and TRBJ2-2, with 13 bases matching TRBD2. This CDR3 spans 17 amino acids. With V trimmed by 3 bases and J by 4 bases, 8 bases remained unmatched. Germline lookup yields CDR1 GTSNPN and CDR2 SVGIG (reference sequence). In DNA form, the CDR3 reads TGTGCCTGGAGAAGGGAGGGACTAGCGGGGTCCACCGGGGAGCTGTTTTTT. Protein: CAWRREGLAGSTGELFF.

The chain employs TRBV5-1 and TRBJ2-1; 10 bases align to TRBD1. Trimming removed 2 bases from V and 7 bases from J; junction bases left unmatched: 9. The CDR3 length is 16 residues. In germline, CDR1 is SGHRS, CDR2 YFSETQ. This CDR3 reads CASSFQRTGGGNEQFF. CDR3 in DNA: TGCGCCAGCAGCTTCCAAAGGACAGGGGGTGGGAATGAGCAGTTCTTC.

This clone was found a few times. V gene TRBV4-2 combines with J gene TRBJ2-2; 7 nucleotides line up with TRBD1. The trim removed 6 bases at V and 4 bases at J, leaving 2 bases unmatched. CDR1 is LGHNA, CDR2 YNFKEQ, per germline. The CDR3 covers 13 residues. CDR3 sequence reads: CASRGQITGELFF. CDR3 coding DNA: TGTGCCAGCAGGGGACAGATCACCGGGGAGCTGTTTTTT.

This clone was detected only once. The V gene is TRBV9, the J gene TRBJ1-6; 10 bases are shared with TRBD1. CDR1 SGDLS and CDR2 YYNGEE come from the germline V gene. This CDR3 has 17 residues. With 3 bases clipped from V and 10 bases from J, the junction kept 13 bases outside the gene matches. CDR3 nucleotide sequence: TGTGCCAGCAGCGAGACCACTTGGGACAGGGGATTCTCACCCCTCCACTTT. Residues: CASSETTWDRGFSPLHF.

J is TRBJ1-1 and V is TRBV5-6, with D uncertain. V was pared by 2 bases and J by 1 base, with 9 bases between. Germline V gene data show CDR1 as SGHDT and CDR2 as YYEEEE. This CDR3 has 14 residues. The CDR3 nucleotides are TGTGCCAGCAGCTTCATGGGAGGGAACACTGAAGCTTTCTTT. This encodes CASSFMGGNTEAFF.

The gene calls are TRBV9 and TRBJ1-4; D possibly corresponds to TRBD1 (6 bases). Germline CDR1 and CDR2: SGDLS and YYNGEE. The CDR3 contains 15 residues. V lost 0 bases and J lost 4, with 10 bases in between. CDR3 bases: TGTGCCAGCAGCGTAGGACAGGTTTTTAATGAAAAACTGTTTTTT. Its protein is CASSVGQVFNEKLFF.

The V gene is TRBV28, the J gene TRBJ2-1; tentative D call: TRBD1 (6 bases). With 10 bases removed from V and 3 bases from J, the gap between germline ends came to 19 bases. From germline, CDR1 is MDHEN and CDR2 SYDVKM. The length of the CDR3 is 15 residues. This CDR3 is CATLGGARSYNEQFF. The DNA of the CDR3 is TGTGCCACCCTAGGGGGAGCGAGGAGCTACAATGAGCAGTTCTTC.

The V call is TRBV19, the J call TRBJ1-2, with D uncertain. Germline V gives CDR1 LNHDA, CDR2 SQIVND (reference sequence). This CDR3 is 14 amino acids long. Trimming left V 3 bases short and J 4 bases short, with 12 bases between. CDR3 DNA: TGTGCCAGTAGTATTGGGAGTTCCCTCTATGGCTACACCTTC. This sequence encodes CASSIGSSLYGYTF. The full variable domain, with the rest looked up from reference TRBV19 and TRBJ1-2, is DGGITQSPKYLFRKEGQNVTLSCEQNLNHDAMYWYRQDPGQGLRLIYYSQIVNDFQKGDIAEGYSVSREKKESFPLTVTSAQKNPTAFYLCASSIGSSLYGYTFGSGTRLTVV.

In its sample, this clone was seen once. This chain connects TRBV5-1 to TRBJ1-4; perhaps TRBD1 as D (5 bases). Germline values: CDR1 SGHRS, CDR2 YFSETQ. The CDR3 contains 15 residues. Between the trimmed V and J ends, which lost 2 bases and 7 bases, there was a span of 15 bases. CDR3 sequence: CASSFTAGLGEKLFF. In DNA form, the CDR3 reads TGCGCCAGCAGCTTCACGGCAGGGTTGGGTGAAAAACTGTTTTTT.

This rearrangement joins TRBV7-2 to TRBJ2-1; 8 bases are shared with TRBD2. V gave up 2 bases and J gave up 9 bases; unmatched junction bases: 9. This CDR3 contains 15 residues. Germline CDR1 is SGHTA and CDR2 is FQGNSA. CDR3 amino acids: CASSLSGSFRIEQFF. DNA for the CDR3: TGTGCCAGCAGCTTAAGCGGGAGCTTCCGGATTGAGCAGTTCTTC.

The table lists this clone with a count of one. The V and J genes are TRBV6-1 and TRBJ1-5, with D perhaps matching TRBD1 (5 bases). The germline gives CDR1 MNHNS, CDR2 SASEGT. Trimming stripped 5 bases from V and 14 bases from J, with 13 bases between. This CDR3 comprises 11 residues. Here the CDR3 DNA reads TGTGCCAGCAGTTCCCAGGGTCAGGAGCATTTT. This sequence encodes CASSSQGQEHF.

This clone was found a few times. The rearrangement joins TRBV2 to TRBJ2-5; D remains ambiguous. V lost 5 bases, J lost 2 bases, and 3 bases lay in between. The CDR3 covers 11 residues. Looked up from germline, CDR1 is SNHLY and CDR2 is FYNNEI. CDR3 sequence: CASSLQETQYF. The CDR3 nucleotides are TGTGCCAGCAGTTTACAAGAGACCCAGTACTTC.

The chain employs TRBV18 and TRBJ1-2; D gene unclear. Deletions cut 2 bases from V and 4 bases from J, with 8 bases between. The CDR3 length is 13 residues. The germline V gene encodes CDR1 KGHSH and CDR2 LQKENI. This chain's CDR3 is CASSPYDSYGYTF. In DNA form, the CDR3 reads TGTGCCAGCTCACCATACGACTCCTATGGCTACACCTTC.

The chain is built from TRBV28 and TRBJ2-3; TRBD2 aligns across 11 bases. Germline-derived CDR1 and CDR2 are MDHEN and SYDVKM. V trimming: 10 bases; J trimming: 2 bases; junction bases outside the gene matches: 14. CDR3 size: 17 residues. The CDR3 nucleotides are TGTGCCATCTCCGGAGCTAGCGGGGGGTTTCCCACAGATACGCAGTATTTT. It specifies CAISGASGGFPTDTQYF. Full variable domain (remainder filled in from reference TRBV28 and TRBJ2-3): DVKVTQSSRYLVKRTGEKVFLECVQDMDHENMFWYRQDPGLGLRLIYFSYDVKMKEKGDIPEGYSVSREKKERFSLILESASTNQTSMYLCAISGASGGFPTDTQYFGPGTRLTVL.

In its sample, this clone was seen a few times. J is TRBJ2-1 and V is TRBV5-1; TRBD1 agrees at 10 bases. Germline assignment: CDR1 SGHRS and CDR2 YFSETQ. V trimming: 9 bases; J trimming: 5 bases; junction bases outside the gene matches: 5. This CDR3 spans 13 amino acids. CDR3 in amino acids: CATRGTGDNEQFF. The CDR3 DNA sequence: TGCGCCACCCGAGGGACAGGGGACAATGAGCAGTTCTTC.

V gene TRBV7-2 combines with J gene TRBJ2-3; no firm D call. Deletions cut 0 bases from V and 5 bases from J, with 3 bases between. The CDR3 is 12 amino acids. Germline-derived CDR1 and CDR2 are SGHTA and FQGNSA. The CDR3 nucleotides read TGTGCCAGCAGCTTAGCCCAAGATACGCAGTATTTT. Translating it yields CASSLAQDTQYF.

Only a few counts were recorded for this clone. The V and J genes are TRBV7-2 and TRBJ2-7; no firm D call. The V gene lost 1 base and the J gene lost 2 bases, with 15 bases spanning the gap. This CDR3 contains 16 residues. Per the germline V gene, CDR1 is SGHTA and CDR2 is FQGNSA. The CDR3 region has the DNA TGTGCCAGCAGCTTAGGGCCCCCAGCGTCACCCTACGAGCAGTACTTC. Translated: CASSLGPPASPYEQYF.